Listed below are T cell receptor beta chains from one sample, sequenced in a study of blood T cells in healthy people across ages. MiXCR, run by TCRdb on the 5' RACE reads, gives a single entry per CDR3 protein. The sample consists of 1.5 million to 1.9 million distinct CDR3 sequences, approximately 43% of them appearing once. The sequenced sample was blood. These receptors came from a woman aged 18-29 years in good health. CDR3s include the opening cysteine and the closing phenylalanine or tryptophan. The order of the fields is clone size, V gene, J gene, CDR3 protein. Expanded clones get a size class; other rows say once, few or many, or leave the size out.

clone_size: NA
v_call: TRBV12-3/TRBV12-4
j_call: TRBJ2-7
cdr3_aa: CASSPPGRHEQYF

clone_size: few
v_call: TRBV6-2/TRBV6-3
j_call: TRBJ2-7
cdr3_aa: CASRITGSYEQYF

clone_size: NA
v_call: TRBV5-5
j_call: TRBJ2-3
cdr3_aa: CASSHDSHPSRGTQYF

clone_size: NA
v_call: TRBV7-6
j_call: TRBJ1-2
cdr3_aa: CASSLAEEGSGGYTF

clone_size: few
v_call: TRBV5-1
j_call: TRBJ2-7
cdr3_aa: CASSLDKGAQYF

clone_size: NA
v_call: TRBV7-9
j_call: TRBJ2-7
cdr3_aa: CASSAGLVSEQYF

clone_size: NA
v_call: TRBV20-1
j_call: TRBJ2-1
cdr3_aa: CSASTGNEQFF

clone_size: NA
v_call: TRBV7-2
j_call: TRBJ2-1
cdr3_aa: CASSSGLAGVSSEQFF

clone_size: NA
v_call: TRBV12-3/TRBV12-4
j_call: TRBJ2-3
cdr3_aa: CASSHDYYTDTQYF

clone_size: NA
v_call: TRBV9
j_call: TRBJ2-7
cdr3_aa: CASSVYDSSYEQYF

clone_size: many
v_call: TRBV27
j_call: TRBJ1-1
cdr3_aa: CASRFRGPTEAFF

clone_size: once
v_call: TRBV4-1
j_call: TRBJ2-7
cdr3_aa: CASSPGKGSYEQYF

clone_size: few
v_call: TRBV24-1
j_call: TRBJ1-2
cdr3_aa: CATSDFRPYGYTF

clone_size: few
v_call: TRBV5-8
j_call: TRBJ1-5
cdr3_aa: CASSRDRAFNQPQHF

clone_size: NA
v_call: TRBV7-2
j_call: TRBJ2-1
cdr3_aa: CASSLAGRRNEQFF

clone_size: NA
v_call: TRBV7-3
j_call: TRBJ2-5
cdr3_aa: CASSWTSGSNEQYF

clone_size: few
v_call: TRBV20-1
j_call: TRBJ1-6
cdr3_aa: CSARHQGPNSPLHF

clone_size: few
v_call: TRBV7-2
j_call: TRBJ1-2
cdr3_aa: CASSLSGTGIGYTF

clone_size: NA
v_call: TRBV20-1
j_call: TRBJ1-1
cdr3_aa: CSAPDRSPEAFF

clone_size: few
v_call: TRBV6-5
j_call: TRBJ2-3
cdr3_aa: CASSYLDSGTDTQYF

clone_size: few
v_call: TRBV14
j_call: TRBJ2-1
cdr3_aa: CASSPGLAEGYNEQFF

clone_size: few
v_call: TRBV20-1
j_call: TRBJ1-2
cdr3_aa: CSARGLRANYGYTF

clone_size: NA
v_call: TRBV29-1
j_call: TRBJ2-7
cdr3_aa: CSVVRGSYEQYF

clone_size: NA
v_call: TRBV7-2
j_call: TRBJ1-2
cdr3_aa: CASSLAIVSTYGYTF

clone_size: NA
v_call: TRBV20-1
j_call: TRBJ1-1
cdr3_aa: CSARVPSLNTEAFF

clone_size: few
v_call: TRBV3-1
j_call: TRBJ2-5
cdr3_aa: CASSQKLSGRAEQETQYF

clone_size: NA
v_call: TRBV6-5
j_call: TRBJ2-1
cdr3_aa: CASSCTGSSYNEQFF

clone_size: NA
v_call: TRBV7-2
j_call: TRBJ2-7
cdr3_aa: CASSADRGLYEQYF

clone_size: NA
v_call: TRBV4-3
j_call: TRBJ2-7
cdr3_aa: CASSQEPGGVSNEQYF

clone_size: NA
v_call: TRBV29-1
j_call: TRBJ2-3
cdr3_aa: CSVGQGATTDTQYF

clone_size: NA
v_call: TRBV27
j_call: TRBJ1-2
cdr3_aa: CASRKYRDHSYGYTF

clone_size: NA
v_call: TRBV24-1
j_call: TRBJ1-5
cdr3_aa: CATSDAGGGDQPQHF

clone_size: NA
v_call: TRBV28
j_call: TRBJ2-1
cdr3_aa: CASSSPPGQGYNEQFF

clone_size: once
v_call: TRBV4-3
j_call: TRBJ2-7
cdr3_aa: CASSQDVGASYEQYF

clone_size: NA
v_call: TRBV12-3/TRBV12-4
j_call: TRBJ2-1
cdr3_aa: CASSLSGVGGNEQFF

clone_size: NA
v_call: TRBV19
j_call: TRBJ1-2
cdr3_aa: CASSIDPVRENYGYTF

clone_size: once
v_call: TRBV7-9
j_call: TRBJ2-5
cdr3_aa: CASCLNRGAGEQYF

clone_size: few
v_call: TRBV20-1
j_call: TRBJ2-3
cdr3_aa: CSAARDRGNTQYF

clone_size: NA
v_call: TRBV12-5
j_call: NA
cdr3_aa: CASGRSSYNEQYF

clone_size: few
v_call: TRBV3-1
j_call: NA
cdr3_aa: CASSQVEGKNIQYF

clone_size: few
v_call: TRBV28
j_call: TRBJ1-1
cdr3_aa: CASNVGTGTEAFF

clone_size: NA
v_call: TRBV7-2
j_call: TRBJ2-5
cdr3_aa: CASSLGTATLPYF

clone_size: few
v_call: TRBV4-3
j_call: TRBJ1-1
cdr3_aa: CASSQRGQLLNTEAFF

clone_size: once
v_call: TRBV7-2
j_call: TRBJ1-3
cdr3_aa: CASRRDTGPGNTIYF

clone_size: NA
v_call: TRBV12-3/TRBV12-4
j_call: TRBJ2-2
cdr3_aa: CASTDVWAGELFF

clone_size: few
v_call: TRBV7-9
j_call: TRBJ1-1
cdr3_aa: CASSSPDSEAFF

clone_size: NA
v_call: TRBV20-1
j_call: TRBJ1-6
cdr3_aa: CSARGQGASSPLHF

clone_size: many
v_call: TRBV9
j_call: TRBJ2-3
cdr3_aa: CASSVAGQGSADTQYF

clone_size: NA
v_call: TRBV9
j_call: TRBJ2-1
cdr3_aa: CASSTRVTEQFF

clone_size: few
v_call: TRBV29-1
j_call: TRBJ2-5
cdr3_aa: CSVEDWPSGNQETQYF

clone_size: NA
v_call: TRBV20-1
j_call: NA
cdr3_aa: CSARDRTGGFYEQYF

clone_size: NA
v_call: TRBV21-1
j_call: TRBJ2-7
cdr3_aa: CASSKAGTGDPISSYEQYF

clone_size: NA
v_call: TRBV20-1
j_call: TRBJ1-5
cdr3_aa: CSARESRLNQPQHF